Sequencing of this T cell receptor (beta chain) was carried out in a study of beta chain features in type 1 diabetes. This CDR3 has 13 residues. V was pared by 4 bases and J by 8 bases, with 8 bases of the junction left unmatched. Germline lookup yields CDR1 SQVTM and CDR2 ANQGSEA. This clone came up once. Its antigen is undetermined. The study, taken as a whole, reports: When Type 1 diabetes patients were examined, their TCRB CDR3s proved moderately but significantly shorter in all four CD4+ subsets.

Of the isolated RNA, all was reverse transcribed, and so the sequenced material was expressed TCRB transcripts. It was found that naive, central memory and regulatory T cell samples averaged about 4 million reads. Assay: immunoSEQ multiplex PCR; the TCRdb copy retains only in-frame clones and omits some. The top ten hold approximately 0.015% of the sample, which has 250,000 to 350,000 clones, 15% seen once. V usage is TRBV29-1 and J usage is TRBJ1-1; 9 bases align to TRBD1. The receptor comes from a man younger than 35 with type 1 diabetes. Sequenced: naive CD4+ T cells from blood. DNA of the CDR3: TGCAGCGTTGTATACGGGACAGGGATCGAAGCTTTCTTT. This translates into CSVVYGTGIEAFF.